The 30 T cell receptor beta chains given below trace back to one sample, sequenced in a study of control samples from healthy donors and cancer patients. Sequencing was performed with immunoSEQ multiplex PCR; in TCRdb, only in-frame clones are kept and a portion is missing. In the table there are roughly 170,000 clones, 80% to 95% of which are singletons. The sequenced sample was blood. The origin of the receptors is a man between 18 and 29 years old in good health.

This clone was observed a single time. V and J are TRBV11-2 and TRBJ1-2, with 7 nucleotides matching TRBD1. Germline V CDR1 and CDR2: SGHAT, FQNNGV. Losses at the gene ends were 5 bases for V and 7 bases for J; bases not matched to a gene: 10. This CDR3 region has 14 residues. CDR3 coding DNA: TGTGCCAGCAGCACGGGACAGCGGGCTGGTGGCTACACCTTC. It encodes CASSTGQRAGGYTF.

V and J are TRBV29-1 and TRBJ1-5; no firm D call. V was shortened by 0 bases and J by 0 bases, with 12 bases between the two germline ends. The length of the CDR3 is 16 residues. From germline, CDR1 is SQVTM and CDR2 ANQGSEA. The CDR3 bases are TGCAGCGTTGAAGAGGTCAGGATCTATAGCAATCAGCCCCAGCATTTT. Translating gives CSVEEVRIYSNQPQHF.

The chain is built from TRBV5-6 and TRBJ2-7; a possible D gene is TRBD1 (7 bases). The CDR3 spans 14 residues. CDR1 SGHDT and CDR2 YYEEEE come from the germline V gene. Trimming removed 0 bases at V and 6 bases at J, with 13 bases between. In DNA, the CDR3 is TGTGCCAGCAGCTTGGAGGGGGCGCGGGGCGAGCAGTACTTC. As protein: CASSLEGARGEQYF.

V and J are TRBV30 and TRBJ1-1, with TRBD1 matching over 7 bases. The trim removed 0 bases at V and 5 bases at J, leaving 12 bases unmatched. Germline values: CDR1 GTSNPN, CDR2 SVGIG (reference sequence). The CDR3 length is 16 residues. CDR3 amino acids: CAWSVLTGWGRTEAFF. In nucleotides, the CDR3 is TGTGCCTGGAGTGTACTGACAGGGTGGGGTAGGACTGAAGCTTTCTTT.

The chain links TRBV5-1 to TRBJ1-4; 7 nucleotides match TRBD1. Per germline, CDR1 SGHRS and CDR2 YFSETQ. The CDR3 runs to 16 residues. The V segment lost 4 bases and the J segment 0 bases; nucleotides outside the gene matches: 6. In DNA form, the CDR3 reads TGCGCCAGCAGCACAGGGACAGTTGCAACTAATGAAAAACTGTTTTTT. Translating it yields CASSTGTVATNEKLFF.

The CDR3 nucleotides read TGTGCCAGCAGCTTAGTTGCGGGGGGCCTCTACAATGAGCAGTTCTTC. It encodes CASSLVAGGLYNEQFF. The chain couples TRBV7-2 to TRBJ2-1; 8 bases map to TRBD2. V was clipped by 1 base and J by 3 bases; unmatched bases: 5. The CDR3 consists of 16 residues. Germline V gene data show CDR1 as SGHTA and CDR2 as FQGNSA.

The J gene is TRBJ2-1, the V gene TRBV27; 8 positions agree with TRBD2. This CDR3 contains 14 residues. V lost 5 bases and J lost 9; bases outside the gene matches: 9. Germline CDR1 reads MNHEY; CDR2 reads SMNVEV (reference sequence). The CDR3 protein is CASSSGGPLREQFF. The CDR3 DNA follows: TGTGCCAGCAGTAGCGGGGGCCCCCTCCGTGAGCAGTTCTTC.

The J gene is TRBJ2-7, the V gene TRBV27, with D perhaps TRBD1 or TRBD2 (5 bases each). V was shortened by 6 bases and J by 1 base, with 13 bases between the two germline ends. This CDR3 is built from 14 residues. The germline V gene has CDR1 MNHEY and CDR2 SMNVEV (reference sequence). Here the CDR3 reads CASSRGRASYEQYF. The CDR3 DNA reads TGTGCCAGCAGCCGGGGACGGGCTTCCTACGAGCAGTACTTC.

This clone was detected only once. The sample contains more than one DNA sequence encoding this CDR3. J is TRBJ2-7 and V is TRBV9; 9 bases match TRBD1. Germline CDR1 reads SGDLS; CDR2 reads YYNGEE. There are 14 residues in the CDR3. The V and J ends lost 0 bases and 2 bases, in that order; junction bases with no gene match: 0. CDR3 bases: TGTGCCAGCAGCGTAGGACAGGGGGCCTACGAGCAGTACTTC. Its protein product is CASSVGQGAYEQYF.

The chain uses TRBV5-1 and TRBJ1-6; D is possibly TRBD1 (5 bases). Per germline, CDR1 SGHRS and CDR2 YFSETQ. V was cut by 5 bases and J by 4 bases, with 7 bases left in between. This CDR3 is 13 amino acids long. CDR3 protein: CASRGQYNSPLHF. In DNA, the CDR3 is TGCGCCAGCAGGGGGCAGTATAATTCACCCCTCCACTTT.

The chain uses TRBV5-5 and TRBJ1-5; a possible D gene is TRBD1 (5 bases). Trimming removed 4 bases from V and 2 bases from J, with 19 bases in between. This CDR3 spans 17 amino acids. Germline-derived CDR1 and CDR2 are SGHKS and YYEKEE (reference sequence). The CDR3 nucleotides are TGTGCCAGCAGCCGATACATGACCGAAGGGGGCAATCAGCCCCAGCATTTT. Translation gives CASSRYMTEGGNQPQHF. The complete variable domain, with remaining parts taken from reference TRBV5-5 and TRBJ1-5, reads DAGVTQSPTHLIKTRGQQVTLRCSPISGHKSVSWYQQVLGQGPQFIFQYYEKEERGRGNFPDRFSARQFPNYSSELNVNALLLGDSALYLCASSRYMTEGGNQPQHFGDGTRLSIL.

The chain joins TRBV18 to TRBJ2-5; TRBD2 aligns across 13 bases. CDR3 length equals 17 residues. Looked up from germline, CDR1 is KGHSH and CDR2 is LQKENI. With 6 bases clipped from V and 4 bases from J, the junction kept 11 bases outside the gene matches. CDR3 coding DNA: TGTGCCAGCTCCCCCGGACTAGCGGGGGCCGGGGGAGAGACCCAGTACTTC. This gives the protein CASSPGLAGAGGETQYF.

The J gene is TRBJ2-7, the V gene TRBV5-1, with 8 bases aligning to TRBD2. This CDR3 comprises 14 residues. With 7 bases clipped from V and 1 base from J, the junction kept 7 bases outside the gene matches. The V gene's germline CDR1 is SGHRS and CDR2 YFSETQ. CDR3 residues: CASGPGGASYEQYF. CDR3 DNA sequence: TGCGCCAGCGGCCCGGGGGGGGCGTCCTACGAGCAGTACTTC. Combining the CDR3 with reference TRBV5-1 and TRBJ2-7 gives the whole variable domain KAGVTQTPRYLIKTRGQQVTLSCSPISGHRSVSWYQQTPGQGLQFLFEYFSETQRNKGNFPGRFSGRQFSNSRSEMNVSTLELGDSALYLCASGPGGASYEQYFGPGTRLTVT.

This chain connects TRBV4-1 to TRBJ1-4; D not resolved. The CDR3 loop spans 14 amino acids. Germline V gene lookup returns CDR1 MGHRA and CDR2 YSYEKL. V gave up 0 bases and J gave up 15 bases, with 17 bases separating them. CDR3 in amino acids: CASSQDLVNSELFF. CDR3 DNA sequence: TGCGCCAGCAGCCAAGATCTTGTGAACAGCGAGTTGTTTTTT.

The chain couples TRBV2 to TRBJ2-3; TRBD2 matches at 13 bases. Germline V gene lookup returns CDR1 SNHLY and CDR2 FYNNEI. V was pared by 9 bases and J by 6 bases, with 6 bases of the junction left unmatched. The CDR3 covers 14 residues. The CDR3: CASAGTSGADTQYF. Here the CDR3 DNA reads TGTGCCAGTGCCGGGACTAGCGGGGCGGATACGCAGTATTTT.

The J gene is TRBJ2-5, the V gene TRBV29-1; D unclear. The CDR3 runs 10 residues. Per the germline V gene, CDR1 is SQVTM and CDR2 is ANQGSEA. Trimming took 7 bases from V and 2 from J, leaving 5 bases between them. In nucleotides, the CDR3 is TGCAGCGCCCTACAAGAGACCCAGTACTTC. Its protein is CSALQETQYF.

The V and J genes are TRBV19 and TRBJ1-1; the D gene is possibly TRBD1 (5 bases). Between the trimmed V and J ends, which lost 3 bases and 1 base, there was a span of 12 bases. This CDR3 spans 15 amino acids. Germline assignment: CDR1 LNHDA and CDR2 SQIVND (reference sequence). The CDR3 coding sequence is TGTGCCAGTAGTATCCGGGGGGTTAAGAACACTGAAGCTTTCTTT. Translated: CASSIRGVKNTEAFF.

The chain combines TRBV6-5 with TRBJ1-6, with D perhaps TRBD1 (6 bases). This CDR3 region has 14 residues. V lost 3 bases and J 9 bases, leaving 12 bases between the germline ends. Germline CDR1 and CDR2: MNHEY and SVGAGI. This CDR3 reads CASSYTKGGSPLHF. CDR3 bases: TGTGCCAGCAGTTATACCAAAGGGGGTTCACCCCTCCACTTT.

This clone has just one count. V usage is TRBV27 and J usage is TRBJ1-6, with 7 bases aligning to TRBD1. Looked up from germline, CDR1 is MNHEY and CDR2 is SMNVEV (reference sequence). The CDR3 consists of 16 residues. V trimming: 5 bases; J trimming: 0 bases; junction bases outside the gene matches: 4. Here the CDR3 DNA reads TGTGCCAGCAGTCTGGACAGGAGCTCCTATAATTCACCCCTCCACTTT. It encodes CASSLDRSSYNSPLHF.

The chain is built from TRBV24-1 and TRBJ2-1, with 7 bases matching TRBD1. CDR1 KGHDR and CDR2 SFDVKD come from the germline V gene. The CDR3 length is 16 residues. Germline trimming cut 0 bases from V and 4 bases from J; bases unmatched to any gene: 5. CDR3: CATSDLRQGGYNEQFF. In nucleotides, the CDR3 is TGTGCCACCAGTGATTTGAGACAGGGTGGATACAATGAGCAGTTCTTC.

The V gene is TRBV5-8, the J gene TRBJ1-1, with no clear D. The CDR3 runs 12 residues. Germline CDR1 reads SGHTS; CDR2 reads YDEGEE. The V end was cut by 3 bases, the J end by 10 bases, with 13 bases between. CDR3 DNA sequence: TGTGCCAGCAGCTCGTCACTCCCTGCAGCTTTCTTT. Translation gives CASSSSLPAAFF.

The V gene is TRBV9, the J gene TRBJ1-1; D is ambiguous. V lost 0 bases and J 7 bases, leaving 10 bases between the germline ends. Looked up from germline, CDR1 is SGDLS and CDR2 is YYNGEE. CDR3 length: 13 amino acids. CDR3 amino acids: CASSVAGSGEAFF. Here the CDR3 DNA reads TGTGCCAGCAGCGTAGCGGGTTCGGGTGAAGCTTTCTTT. Together with reference TRBV9 and TRBJ1-1, the CDR3 gives the full variable domain: DSGVTQTPKHLITATGQRVTLRCSPRSGDLSVYWYQQSLDQGLQFLIQYYNGEERAKGNILERFSAQQFPDLHSELNLSSLELGDSALYFCASSVAGSGEAFFGQGTRLTVV.

V and J are TRBV24-1 and TRBJ2-3, with 10 bases identical to TRBD2. V gave up 6 bases and J gave up 5 bases; unmatched junction bases: 7. Germline assignment: CDR1 KGHDR and CDR2 SFDVKD. The CDR3 runs 15 residues. For the CDR3, the DNA is TGTGCCACCAGTCAGCGGGGGGGCCGTATAGATACGCAGTATTTT. Its protein product is CATSQRGGRIDTQYF.

This sequence joins TRBV6-5 and TRBJ1-5; TRBD1 matches at 7 bases. V dropped 8 bases and J dropped 1; count of bases not matched to a gene: 5. The CDR3 totals 14 residues. CDR1 is MNHEY and CDR2 is SVGAGI in the germline V gene. The CDR3 region has the DNA TGTGCCAGCTTCAGGGGGAACAGCAATCAGCCCCAGCATTTT. As protein: CASFRGNSNQPQHF.

The chain employs TRBV19 and TRBJ1-3; D is uncertain. Per germline, CDR1 LNHDA and CDR2 SQIVND (reference sequence). V was clipped by 5 bases and J by 0 bases, with 5 bases between them. The CDR3 spans 13 residues. This chain's CDR3 is CASSSDSGNTIYF. The CDR3 nucleotides read TGTGCCAGTAGTTCCGACTCTGGAAACACCATATATTTT.

The genes are TRBV4-1 and TRBJ1-6; 9 nucleotides match TRBD1. Germline V lookup: CDR1 MGHRA, CDR2 YSYEKL. The CDR3 length is 15 residues. The V gene end was trimmed by 4 bases and the J gene end by 9 bases; junction bases not matched to a gene: 7. The CDR3 spells CASSLTTGGASPLHF. The CDR3 DNA follows: TGCGCCAGCAGCCTTACCACAGGGGGCGCTTCACCCCTCCACTTT.

V usage is TRBV7-3 and J usage is TRBJ2-5; D unclear. This CDR3 spans 13 amino acids. Trimming took off 2 bases at V and 1 base at J, with 5 bases between the two ends. Germline V gives CDR1 SGHTA, CDR2 FQGTGA. The CDR3: CASSLFPQETQYF. The CDR3 DNA reads TGTGCCAGCAGCTTATTCCCCCAAGAGACCCAGTACTTC.

This clone was counted once. CDR3 nucleotides: TGTGCCAGCAGCCAAGAATTGCGGGGGGGCACAGATACGCAGTATTTT. Its translation is CASSQELRGGTDTQYF. The chain recombines TRBV4-2 with TRBJ2-3; TRBD2 matches at 8 bases. This CDR3 spans 16 amino acids. V dropped 0 bases and J dropped 1; count of bases not matched to a gene: 3. Per germline, CDR1 LGHNA and CDR2 YNFKEQ.

The chain is built from TRBV7-9 and TRBJ2-7; a weak D match, TRBD1 (5 bases). The CDR3 covers 14 residues. The germline gives CDR1 SEHNR, CDR2 FQNEAQ (reference sequence). Trimming stripped 1 base from V and 5 bases from J, with 12 bases between. CDR3 in DNA: TGTGCCAGCAGCTTAGAGTGGACACTACACGAGCAGTACTTC. Protein product: CASSLEWTLHEQYF.

For the CDR3, the DNA is TGTGCCAGCAGAGCATCGTGGAACACCGGGGAGCTGTTTTTT. Translated, it gives CASRASWNTGELFF. V and J are TRBV6-4 and TRBJ2-2; D remains unclear. Germline loops: CDR1 MRHNA, CDR2 SNTAGT. The CDR3 has 14 amino acids. Between the trimmed V and J ends, which lost 6 bases and 1 base, there was a span of 9 bases.